The clone carrying this T cell receptor beta chain was seen a handful of times. This sample is part of a study of human T cells and chemical hapten exposure. As for time point: pre-sensitization, week 0. Stated treatment: therapeutic diphenylcyclopropenone sensitization with weekly scalp DPC. Unmatched junction bases numbered 1, after V lost 4 bases and J lost 3 bases. Per germline, CDR1 SNHLY and CDR2 FYNNEI. There are 15 residues in the CDR3. TCRdb reprocessed the RACE reads with MiXCR, giving one entry per CDR3 protein. Of more than 250,000 distinct CDR3 sequences listed, 7.7% were seen once; the top ten hold roughly 1.2%.

This sequence was found in a man aged 18-30 years with alopecia areata. Some clones in this sample may be carry-over from other donors' samples. Material: whole blood, obtained in connection with sensitization to the hapten diphenylcyclopropenone (DPC). J is TRBJ2-2 and V is TRBV2; 11 nucleotides line up with TRBD2. The CDR3 nucleotides read TGTGCCAGCAGTGTGACTAGCGGGGACACCGGGGAGCTGTTTTTT. It yields the protein CASSVTSGDTGELFF.